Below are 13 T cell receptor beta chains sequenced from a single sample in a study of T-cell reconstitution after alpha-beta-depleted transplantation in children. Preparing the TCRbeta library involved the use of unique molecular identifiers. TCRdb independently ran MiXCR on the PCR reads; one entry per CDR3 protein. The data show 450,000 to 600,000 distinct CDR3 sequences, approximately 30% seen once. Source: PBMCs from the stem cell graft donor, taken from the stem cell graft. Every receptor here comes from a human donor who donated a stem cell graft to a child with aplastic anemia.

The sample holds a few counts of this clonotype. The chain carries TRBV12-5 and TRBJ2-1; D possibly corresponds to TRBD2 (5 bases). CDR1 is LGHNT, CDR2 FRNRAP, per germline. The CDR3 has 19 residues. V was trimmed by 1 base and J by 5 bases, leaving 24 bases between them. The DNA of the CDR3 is TGTGCTAGTGGTTTGGGACTTCCCCCTAGCCCACGTACCAACAATGAGCAGTTCTTC. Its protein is CASGLGLPPSPRTNNEQFF.

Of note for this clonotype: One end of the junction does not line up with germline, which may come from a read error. The CDR3 DNA reads as TGTGCCAGCAGGACAGGGGGGACAGATACGCAGTATTTT. Its translation is CASRTGGTDTQYF. V gene TRBV5-1 combines with J gene TRBJ2-3; 10 bases are shared with TRBD1. The germline CDR1 and CDR2 sequences are SGHRS and YFSETQ. This CDR3 contains 13 residues. Full variable domain (outside the CDR3, taken from reference TRBV5-1 and TRBJ2-3): KAGVTQTPRYLIKTRGQQVTLSCSPISGHRSVSWYQQTPGQGLQFLFEYFSETQRNKGNFPGRFSGRQFSNSRSEMNVSTLELGDSALYLCASRTGGTDTQYFGPGTRLTVL.

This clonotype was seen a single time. As DNA, the CDR3 is TGTGCCAGCAGCTCGGACGGGGATTCACCCCTCCACTTT. This translates into CASSSDGDSPLHF. This sequence joins TRBV7-2 and TRBJ1-6; D is uncertain. The CDR3 contains 13 residues. Germline CDR1 and CDR2: SGHTA and FQGNSA. V lost 4 bases and J lost 8, with 9 bases in between.

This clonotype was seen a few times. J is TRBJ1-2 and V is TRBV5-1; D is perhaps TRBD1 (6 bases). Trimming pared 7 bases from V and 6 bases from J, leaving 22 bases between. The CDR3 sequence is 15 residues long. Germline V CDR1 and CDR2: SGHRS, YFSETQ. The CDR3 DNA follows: TGCGCCAGCCGGGCCCCGGCTTCAGGGGCGAATGGCTACACCTTC. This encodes CASRAPASGANGYTF.

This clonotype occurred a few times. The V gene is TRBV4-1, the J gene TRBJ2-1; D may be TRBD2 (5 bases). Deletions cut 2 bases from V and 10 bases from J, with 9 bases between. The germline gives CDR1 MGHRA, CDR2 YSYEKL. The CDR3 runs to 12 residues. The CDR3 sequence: CASSQTSREQFF. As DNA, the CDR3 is TGCGCCAGCAGCCAAACTAGTCGAGAGCAGTTCTTC.

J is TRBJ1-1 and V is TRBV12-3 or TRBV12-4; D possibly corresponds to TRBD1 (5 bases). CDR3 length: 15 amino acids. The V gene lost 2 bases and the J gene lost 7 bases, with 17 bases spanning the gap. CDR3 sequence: CASSLRFGTADEAFF. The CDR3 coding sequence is TGTGCCAGCAGTTTAAGGTTCGGGACTGCCGATGAAGCTTTCTTT.

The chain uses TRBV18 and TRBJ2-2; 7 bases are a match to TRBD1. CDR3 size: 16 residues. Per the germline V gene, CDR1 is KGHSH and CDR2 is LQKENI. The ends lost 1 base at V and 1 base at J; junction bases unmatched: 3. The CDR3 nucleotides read TGTGCCAGCTCACCACAAGACAGGGTGAACACCGGGGAGCTGTTTTTT. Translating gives CASSPQDRVNTGELFF.

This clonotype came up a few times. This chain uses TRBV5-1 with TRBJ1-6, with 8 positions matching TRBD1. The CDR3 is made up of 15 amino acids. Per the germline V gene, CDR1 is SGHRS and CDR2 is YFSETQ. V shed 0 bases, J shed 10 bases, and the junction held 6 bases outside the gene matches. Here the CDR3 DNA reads TGCGCCAGCAGCTTGGGACAGGGGAATGGCTCACCCCTCCACTTT. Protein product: CASSLGQGNGSPLHF. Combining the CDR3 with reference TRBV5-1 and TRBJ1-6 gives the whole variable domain KAGVTQTPRYLIKTRGQQVTLSCSPISGHRSVSWYQQTPGQGLQFLFEYFSETQRNKGNFPGRFSGRQFSNSRSEMNVSTLELGDSALYLCASSLGQGNGSPLHFGNGTRLTVT.

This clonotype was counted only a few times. The CDR3 sequence is CASSRTYNTEAFF. The CDR3 bases are TGCGCCAGCAGCCGGACGTATAACACTGAAGCTTTCTTT. The J gene is TRBJ1-1, the V gene TRBV5-1; D not certain. The CDR3 runs 13 residues. Germline-derived CDR1 and CDR2 are SGHRS and YFSETQ. The ends were cut back, 4 bases at V and 2 bases at J, with 9 bases in the middle. Together with reference TRBV5-1 and TRBJ1-1, the CDR3 gives the full variable domain: KAGVTQTPRYLIKTRGQQVTLSCSPISGHRSVSWYQQTPGQGLQFLFEYFSETQRNKGNFPGRFSGRQFSNSRSEMNVSTLELGDSALYLCASSRTYNTEAFFGQGTRLTVV.

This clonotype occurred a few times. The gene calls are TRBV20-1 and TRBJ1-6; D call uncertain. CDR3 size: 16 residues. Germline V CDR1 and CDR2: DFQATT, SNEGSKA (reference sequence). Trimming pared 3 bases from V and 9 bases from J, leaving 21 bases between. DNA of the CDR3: TGCAGTGCTAGTGAGCAGTCCGAGGTAGAAGGTTCACCCCTCCACTTT. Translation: CSASEQSEVEGSPLHF.

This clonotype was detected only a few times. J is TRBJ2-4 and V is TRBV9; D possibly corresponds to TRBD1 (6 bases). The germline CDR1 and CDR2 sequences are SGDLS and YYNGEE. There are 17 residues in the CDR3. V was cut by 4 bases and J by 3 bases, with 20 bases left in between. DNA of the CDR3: TGTGCCAGCAGCCCAGACGTAGGGATAGGGGGCAAAAACATTCAGTACTTC. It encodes CASSPDVGIGGKNIQYF.

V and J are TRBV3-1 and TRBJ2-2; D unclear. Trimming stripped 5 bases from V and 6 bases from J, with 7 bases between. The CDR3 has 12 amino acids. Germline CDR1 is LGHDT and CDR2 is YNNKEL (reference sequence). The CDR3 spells CASSDVAGELFF. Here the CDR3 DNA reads TGTGCCAGCAGCGACGTGGCCGGGGAGCTGTTTTTT.

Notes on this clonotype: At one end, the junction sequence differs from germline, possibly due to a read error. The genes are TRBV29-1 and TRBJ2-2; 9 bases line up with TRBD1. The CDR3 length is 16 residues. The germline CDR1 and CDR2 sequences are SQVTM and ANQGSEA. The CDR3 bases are TGCAGCGTTAGTGGGGGACAGGGATGGAACACCGGGAAGCTGTTTTTT. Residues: CSVSGGQGWNTGKLFF.